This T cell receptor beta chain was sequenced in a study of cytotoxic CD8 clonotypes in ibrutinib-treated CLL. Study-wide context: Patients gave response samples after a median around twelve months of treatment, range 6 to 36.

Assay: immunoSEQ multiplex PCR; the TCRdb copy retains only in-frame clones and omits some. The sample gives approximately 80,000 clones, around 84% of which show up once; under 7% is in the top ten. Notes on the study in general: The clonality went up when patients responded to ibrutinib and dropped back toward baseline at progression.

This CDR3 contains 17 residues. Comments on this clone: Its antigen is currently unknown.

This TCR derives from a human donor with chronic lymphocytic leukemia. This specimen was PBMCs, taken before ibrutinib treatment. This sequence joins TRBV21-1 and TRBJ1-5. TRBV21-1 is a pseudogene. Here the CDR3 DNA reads TGTGCCAGCAGCAAAGGCGGACGGGAGGTCAGCAATCAGCCCCAGCATTTT. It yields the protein CASSKGGREVSNQPQHF.